The 3 T cell receptor beta chains presented below share a single source sample, sequenced in a study of blood T cell repertoires in COVID-19. Using immunoSEQ multiplex PCR, the repertoire was profiled, and TCRdb retains in-frame clones only, with some absent. The table has over 100,000 clones, over 75% seen once. The specimen was peripheral blood. Receptors were obtained from a man at least 80 years old with acute or convalescent COVID-19.

This chain joins TRBV10-3 and TRBJ1-6; 12 positions agree with TRBD1. J gave up 10 bases and V 0 bases, and 7 bases lay outside the gene matches. The CDR3 sequence is 17 residues long. Germline CDR1 and CDR2: ENHRY and SYGVKD. CDR3 coding DNA: TGTGCCATCAGTGAGTCGCCGGGACAGGGGGCGAGATCACCCCTCCACTTT. This gives the protein CAISESPGQGARSPLHF.

The V and J genes are TRBV6-2 or TRBV6-3 and TRBJ2-2, with 12 bases lining up with TRBD2. With V trimmed by 5 bases and J by 8 bases, 9 bases remained unmatched. CDR1 and CDR2 from the germline V gene are MNHEY and SVGEGT. The CDR3 covers 16 residues. The CDR3 spells CASSRGLAGNTGELFF. CDR3 DNA sequence: TGTGCCAGCAGTAGAGGACTAGCGGGGAATACGGGGGAGCTGTTTTTT.

This chain joins TRBV9 and TRBJ2-2, with a weak D call TRBD1 (6 bases). The CDR3 loop spans 15 amino acids. V gave up 3 bases and J gave up 2 bases, with 11 bases separating them. Germline assignment: CDR1 SGDLS and CDR2 YYNGEE. The CDR3 region has the DNA TGTGCCAGCAGCGAGGGACAAATTAACACCGGGGAGCTGTTTTTT. Translated: CASSEGQINTGELFF.